Sequencing of this T cell receptor (beta chain) was carried out in a study of response to subunit inactivated influenza vaccine. Overall study findings and caveats: The authors proposed limited new T cell recruitment per seasonal influenza vaccination.

The CDR3 spans 17 residues. Deletions cut 0 bases from V and 6 bases from J, with 21 bases between. Germline values: CDR1 SGHTA, CDR2 FQGNSA. This clonotype has at least ten counts. What it binds is unknown. TCRdb reanalysed the RT-PCR reads using MiXCR and keeps one entry per CDR3 protein. The sample has about half a million distinct CDR3 sequences, 7.6% seen once. Sequencing was performed on PBMCs from blood, taken less than 30 months after vaccination. J is TRBJ2-7 and V is TRBV7-2; D may be TRBD1 (6 bases). The sequence came from a man between 50 and 75 years old who received an inactivated influenza vaccine. CDR3 coding DNA: TGTGCCAGCAGCTTAGCGGGGGACAATCGTGGAACCAGCGAGCAGTACTTC. It encodes CASSLAGDNRGTSEQYF.